This is a list of T cell receptor beta chains from one sample in a study of shared clonotypes between healthy human individuals. TCRdb's table, derived via immunoSEQ multiplex PCR, lists solely in-frame clones and lacks some. Among 450,000 to 650,000 clones listed, roughly 79% were seen once. Sequencing input: PBMCs. The receptors derive from a woman in her thirties or forties in good health. Some clones in this sample may be carry-over from other donors' samples. Both conserved end residues are part of each CDR3. Each record gives: V gene, clone size, D gene, J gene, CDR3 DNA, CDR3 protein. A D gene is named only where the DNA matches it firmly. A row's size may be missing; if present it is once, few, many or a size class.

TRBV28	NA	TRBD1	TRBJ2-7	TGTGCCAGGCCGGGACAGGCGGTCGTCGAGCAGTACTTC	CARPGQAVVEQYF
TRBV18	NA	NA	TRBJ1-4	TGTGCCAGCTCACCATCACAGGGTGATGAAAAACTGTTTTTT	CASSPSQGDEKLFF
TRBV5-4	NA	NA	TRBJ2-7	TGTGCCAGCAGCTTGGCCTCCGGTGTGTACGAGCAGTACTTC	CASSLASGVYEQYF
TRBV28	NA	NA	TRBJ1-3	TGTGCCAGCAGGGTTACAGGCGCCGGCTCTGGAAACACCATATATTTT	CASRVTGAGSGNTIYF
TRBV6-4	once	TRBD2	TRBJ2-2	TGTGCCAGCAGTGACTCGGGGCTAGCGGGAGGTGACACCGGGGAGCTGTTTTTT	CASSDSGLAGGDTGELFF
TRBV25-1	few	NA	TRBJ1-1	TGTGCCAGCAGTGAATCGAGGGGCCCGCGGTTTGGAGCTTTCTTT	CASSESRGPRFGAFF
TRBV7-2	once	TRBD2	TRBJ2-2	TGTGCCAGCAGCCTGGGACTAGCGGGAGGTTCGGCCGGGGAGCTGTTTTTT	CASSLGLAGGSAGELFF
TRBV5-1	NA	NA	TRBJ2-3	TGCGCCAGCAGCACCACGACTAGTTCAGATACGCAGTATTTT	CASSTTTSSDTQYF
TRBV7-6	NA	NA	TRBJ2-7	TGTGCCAGCAGCTTCGGAGGTAGCTACGAGCAGTACTTC	CASSFGGSYEQYF
TRBV6-1	few	TRBD1	TRBJ1-5	TGTGCCAGCAGTGACCTCGGGACAGGCAAACTCAATCAGCCCCAGCATTTT	CASSDLGTGKLNQPQHF
TRBV5-4	NA	NA	TRBJ2-2	TGTGCCAGCAGCTTGGCGACCTCAGGGTCCGGGGAGCTGTTTTTT	CASSLATSGSGELFF
TRBV15	NA	NA	TRBJ1-2	TGTGCCACCAGCAGGGCGTCTAACTATGGCTACACCTTC	CATSRASNYGYTF
TRBV5-1	NA	NA	TRBJ1-3	TGCGCCAGCAGCCTCGACACAGGCTCTGGAAACACCATATATTTT	CASSLDTGSGNTIYF
TRBV2	NA	TRBD2	TRBJ2-5	TGTGCCAGCAGGGGGCTAGCGGGAGGGGAGACCCAGTACTTC	CASRGLAGGETQYF
TRBV9	NA	NA	TRBJ2-3	TGTGCCAGCAGCGTAGCCCCGGGGGATACGCAGTATTTT	CASSVAPGDTQYF
TRBV7-2	many	NA	TRBJ2-2	TGTGCCAGCAGCTCTTATTCCGCCGGGGAGCTGTTTTTT	CASSSYSAGELFF
TRBV19	once	NA	TRBJ2-5	TGTGCCAGTAGACCCCCGGACAACCAAGAGACCCAGTACTTC	CASRPPDNQETQYF
TRBV6-5	NA	NA	TRBJ2-7	TGTGCCAGCAGTTCCGAGACTCTGGTCCCCTCCTACGAGCAGTACTTC	CASSSETLVPSYEQYF
TRBV28	NA	NA	TRBJ1-5	TGTGCCAGCAGGAACGCAGGGCTCATCGGCAATCAGCCCCAGCATTTT	CASRNAGLIGNQPQHF
TRBV28	once	TRBD1	TRBJ1-4	TGTGCCAGCAGTTTAATAGGGACAGGGGATGAAAAACTGTTTTTT	CASSLIGTGDEKLFF
TRBV29-1	NA	NA	TRBJ2-7	TGCAGCGGTTCACCGGGACGGATACCTCTAAGCTCCTACGAGCAGTACTTC	CSGSPGRIPLSSYEQYF